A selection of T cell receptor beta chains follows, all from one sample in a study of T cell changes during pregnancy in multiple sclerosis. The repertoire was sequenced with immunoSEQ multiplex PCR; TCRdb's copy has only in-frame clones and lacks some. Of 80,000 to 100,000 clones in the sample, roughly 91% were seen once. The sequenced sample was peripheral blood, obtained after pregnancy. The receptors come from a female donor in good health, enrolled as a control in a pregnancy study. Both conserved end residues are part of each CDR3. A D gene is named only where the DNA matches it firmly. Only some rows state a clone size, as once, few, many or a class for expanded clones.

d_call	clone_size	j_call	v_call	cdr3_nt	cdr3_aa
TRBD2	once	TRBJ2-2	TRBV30	TGTGCCTGGAGTGTACTAGCGGGGGGGATGAAGGCCGGGGAGCTGTTTTTT	CAWSVLAGGMKAGELFF
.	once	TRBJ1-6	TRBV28	TGTGCCAGCACGCCACAGGGTAGAAGCAGGGATTCACCCCTCCACTTT	CASTPQGRSRDSPLHF
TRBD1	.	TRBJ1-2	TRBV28	TGTGCCAGCAGTTTAACCCTACTAGGACAGGGATCTGGCTACACCTTC	CASSLTLLGQGSGYTF
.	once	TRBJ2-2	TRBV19	TGTGCCAGTTTCGGGACGAACACCGGGGAGCTGTTTTTT	CASFGTNTGELFF
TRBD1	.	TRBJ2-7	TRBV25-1	TGTGCCAGCAGTGTTGCGGACAGGACCTACGAGCAGTACTTC	CASSVADRTYEQYF
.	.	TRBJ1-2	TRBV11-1	TGTGCCAGCAGTTCGTCGGGGAGCTATGGCTACACCTTC	CASSSSGSYGYTF
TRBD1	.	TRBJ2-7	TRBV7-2	TGTGCCAGCAACCGGGACAGGGAGCAGTACTTC	CASNRDREQYF
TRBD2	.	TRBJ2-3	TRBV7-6	TGTGCCAGCAGCTTCAAAGCGGGGGTTTCTAATACGCAGTATTTT	CASSFKAGVSNTQYF
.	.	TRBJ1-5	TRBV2	TGTGCCAGCAGTCGGGGGGCATATCAGCCCCAGCATTTT	CASSRGAYQPQHF
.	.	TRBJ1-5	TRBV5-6	TGTGCCAGCAGCCAGACAGGAACCTTTCAGCCCCAGCATTTT	CASSQTGTFQPQHF
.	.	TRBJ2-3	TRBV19	TGTGCCAGTAGTATGGGCCGGTTCACAGATACGCAGTATTTT	CASSMGRFTDTQYF
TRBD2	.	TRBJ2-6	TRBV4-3	TGCGCCAGCAGCCAAGCCCCCATGACTAGCGGGGGGGTAGGTGGGGCCAACGTCCTGACTTTC	CASSQAPMTSGGVGGANVLTF
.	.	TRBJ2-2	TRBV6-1	TGTGCCAGCACCCACGGGTCGAACACCGGGGAGCTGTTTTTT	CASTHGSNTGELFF
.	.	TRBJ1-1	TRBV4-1	TGCGCCAGCAGCCAGGGCAGGGGATGGACTGAAGCTTTCTTT	CASSQGRGWTEAFF
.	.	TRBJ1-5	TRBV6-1	TGTGCCAGCGTGGAGGGGTGGAATCAGCCCCAGCATTTT	CASVEGWNQPQHF
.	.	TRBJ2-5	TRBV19	TGTGCCAGTAGTATAGATGGGCGGGGGCCCATCACCCAGTACTTC	CASSIDGRGPITQYF
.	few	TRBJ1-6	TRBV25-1	TGTGCCAGCAGTCCACCATCGGGGAGGCCTCGCCCCCTCCACTTT	CASSPPSGRPRPLHF
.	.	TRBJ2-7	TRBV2	TGTGCCAGCGAGCTAGCTGACTTCTCCTACGAGCAGTACTTC	CASELADFSYEQYF
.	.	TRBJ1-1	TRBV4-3	TGCGCCAGCAGCCAAGTGTGGTCGTCGGGGTCCGTGATTGCTTTCTTT	CASSQVWSSGSVIAFF
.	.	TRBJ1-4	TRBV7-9	TGTGCCAGCAGCTCCCCGAGGACAGCTGCAACTAATGAAAAACTGTTTTTT	CASSSPRTAATNEKLFF
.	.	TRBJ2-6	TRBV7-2	TGTGCCAGCAGCACCCGGACAGCTGGGGCCAACGTCCTGACTTTC	CASSTRTAGANVLTF
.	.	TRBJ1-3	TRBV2	TGTGCCAGCAGTGAGACACTTTCTGGAAACACCATATATTTT	CASSETLSGNTIYF
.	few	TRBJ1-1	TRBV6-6	TGTGCCGGCCGGGGAGGAAGGGCTGAAGCTTTCTTT	CAGRGGRAEAFF
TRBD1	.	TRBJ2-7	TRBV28	TGTGCCAGCGACCCGAGGGACAGTTACGAGCAGTACTTC	CASDPRDSYEQYF
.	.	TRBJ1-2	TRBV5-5	TGTGCCAGCAGCTCCCCAGGAGGTGGCTACACCTTC	CASSSPGGGYTF
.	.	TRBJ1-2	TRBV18	TGTGCCAGCTTCCCTTTACAGGGAAAAGGCTACACCTTC	CASFPLQGKGYTF
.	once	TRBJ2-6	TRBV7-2	TGTGCCAGCAGCTCCGGGGGGGCCAACGTCCTGACTTTC	CASSSGGANVLTF
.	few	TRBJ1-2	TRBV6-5	TGTGCCAGCAGTCTCCCAGGTTATGGCTACACCTTC	CASSLPGYGYTF
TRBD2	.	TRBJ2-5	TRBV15	TGTGCCACCAGCAGGACTCTAGCGGGCCTACAAGAGACCCAGTACTTC	CATSRTLAGLQETQYF
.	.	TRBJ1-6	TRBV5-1	TGCGCCAGCAGCTTCTGGGAGGTGGATTCACCCCTCCACTTT	CASSFWEVDSPLHF
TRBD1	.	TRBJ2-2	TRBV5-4	TGTGCCAGCAGCTTGAGGACAGGGTTCACCGGGGAGCTGTTTTTT	CASSLRTGFTGELFF
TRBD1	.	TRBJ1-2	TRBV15	TGTGCCACCAGCAGCCACCAGGGGGCTGGCGGCTACACCTTC	CATSSHQGAGGYTF
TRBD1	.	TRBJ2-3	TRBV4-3	TGCGCCAGCAGCTTATCGACAGGGGGTAGTACAGATACGCAGTATTTT	CASSLSTGGSTDTQYF
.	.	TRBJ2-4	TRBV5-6	TGTGCCAGCAGCTCCGATCAACTACTAGCCAAAAACATTCAGTACTTC	CASSSDQLLAKNIQYF
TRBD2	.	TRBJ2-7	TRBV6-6	TGTGCCAGCGGGAGGGCGGGGGGTCGGTACGAGCAGTACTTC	CASGRAGGRYEQYF
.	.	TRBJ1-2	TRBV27	TGTGCCAGCAGCCTAGTGGGGGCTGACGGCTACACCTTC	CASSLVGADGYTF
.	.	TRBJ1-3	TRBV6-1	TGTGCCAGCAGGAGGGAGTATTCTTCTGGAAACACCATATATTTT	CASRREYSSGNTIYF
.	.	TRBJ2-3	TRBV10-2	TGCGCCAGCAGCTATAGCGGAGATACGCAGTATTTT	CASSYSGDTQYF
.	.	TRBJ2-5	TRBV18	TGTGCCAGCTCACCACCCCCGGAAGAGACCCAGTACTTC	CASSPPPEETQYF
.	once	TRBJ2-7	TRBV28	TGTGCCAGCAGTTTATACAGGGCTTACGAGCAGTACTTC	CASSLYRAYEQYF
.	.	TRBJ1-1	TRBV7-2	TGTGCCAGCAGCGGAAGCAGGGTGGCGAACACTGAAGCTTTCTTT	CASSGSRVANTEAFF
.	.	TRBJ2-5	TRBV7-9	TGTGCCAGCAGCCCCCAGGGCTCTGAGACCCAGTACTTC	CASSPQGSETQYF
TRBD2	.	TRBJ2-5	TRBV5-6	TGTGCCAGCAGCCTGGGGGGGGATCGAGAGACCCAGTACTTC	CASSLGGDRETQYF
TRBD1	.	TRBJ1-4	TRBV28	TGTGCCAGCAGTCCCAGGACAGGTCGTAATGAAAAACTGTTTTTT	CASSPRTGRNEKLFF
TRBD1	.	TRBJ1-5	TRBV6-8	TGTGCCAGCAGTTACCCCCGCGGGACAGGTAATCAGCCCCAGCATTTT	CASSYPRGTGNQPQHF
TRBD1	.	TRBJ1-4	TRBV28	TGTGCCAGCAGTTCGTCCCGAAAGAGACAGGGTTTGGAAAAACTGTTTTTT	CASSSSRKRQGLEKLFF
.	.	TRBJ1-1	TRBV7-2	TGTGCCAGCAGCGCGGCGGGCTTCGGGCTGAACACTGAAGCTTTCTTT	CASSAAGFGLNTEAFF
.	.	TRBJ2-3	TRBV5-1	TGCGCCAGCAGCTTGGGGGCCGGGACATCTAGCACAGATACGCAGTATTTT	CASSLGAGTSSTDTQYF
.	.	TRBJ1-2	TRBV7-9	TGTGCCAGCAGCTTGGGGACGGGACAAGGCTATGGCTACACCTTC	CASSLGTGQGYGYTF
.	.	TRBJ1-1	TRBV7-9	TGTGCCAGCAGTTCCTATACTACAGGGTTCCCTGAAGCTTTCTTT	CASSSYTTGFPEAFF
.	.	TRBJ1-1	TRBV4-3	TGCGCCAGCAGCCTGTTGGGACACGCGGAAGCTTTCTTT	CASSLLGHAEAFF